The rows below give T cell receptor beta chains drawn from one sample of a study of cytomegalovirus exposure and HLA in healthy donors. Produced via immunoSEQ multiplex PCR; TCRdb's table is partial and in-frame only. The sample lists about 120,000 clones, over 70% occurring once. The sequencing sample was made of PBMCs. Every receptor here comes from a woman between 50 and 59 years old in good health and CMV-seropositive. Each CDR3 is given with its conserved first and last residue. Each record gives: V gene, J gene, D gene, clone size, CDR3 protein, CDR3 DNA. D genes are given only for firm matches. Size values are once, few and many counts, or a class for expanded clones, and some rows have none.

>TRBV11-2|TRBJ2-6|.|once
CASSSSSGANVLTF
TGTGCCAGCAGCTCCAGCTCTGGGGCCAACGTCCTGACTTTC
>TRBV4-1|TRBJ1-1|TRBD1|.
CASSRTGGTEAFF
TGCGCCAGCAGCCGAACAGGGGGCACTGAAGCTTTCTTT
>TRBV18|TRBJ2-3|.|.
CASSTSLSTDTQYF
TGTGCCAGCTCCACTAGTCTCAGCACAGATACGCAGTATTTT
>TRBV7-2|TRBJ2-5|.|once
CASSFKTRETQYF
TGTGCCAGCAGCTTTAAGACGCGGGAGACCCAGTACTTC
>TRBV10-3|TRBJ2-1|.|.
CATLGSSYNEQFF
TGTGCCACGCTCGGGAGCTCCTACAATGAGCAGTTCTTC
>TRBV7-6|TRBJ1-1|TRBD1|.
CASSLGQGAGTEAFF
TGTGCCAGCAGCTTAGGGCAGGGGGCGGGCACTGAAGCTTTCTTT
>TRBV10-3|TRBJ2-2|TRBD1|.
CAIRGTGSNTGELFF
TGTGCCATCAGGGGGACAGGGTCGAACACCGGGGAGCTGTTTTTT
>TRBV15|TRBJ2-2|.|.
CATSEGVADTGELFF
TGTGCCACCAGCGAAGGGGTTGCGGACACCGGGGAGCTGTTTTTT
>TRBV4-1|TRBJ1-2|.|.
CASSQEPGLMDGYTF
TGCGCCAGCAGCCAAGAACCCGGACTTATGGATGGCTACACCTTC
>TRBV13|TRBJ2-3|TRBD1|.
CASKRWGQPSTDTQYF
TGTGCCAGCAAGCGATGGGGACAGCCAAGCACAGATACGCAGTATTTT
>TRBV25-1|TRBJ1-5|.|.
CASSETGTVQPQHF
TGTGCCAGCAGTGAAACAGGCACGGTTCAGCCCCAGCATTTT
>TRBV6-1|TRBJ1-1|TRBD1|.
CATQTDHRGTEAFF
TGTGCCACCCAAACTGACCACAGGGGCACTGAAGCTTTCTTT
>TRBV28|TRBJ2-7|TRBD2|.
CASSLERESYEQYF
TGTGCCAGCAGTTTAGAGCGGGAGTCGTACGAGCAGTACTTC
>TRBV14|TRBJ1-1|.|once
CASSPTRQYTEAFF
TGTGCCAGCAGCCCCACACGACAGTACACTGAAGCTTTCTTT
>TRBV30|TRBJ1-2|TRBD1|.
CAWSAGQGRYGYTF
TGTGCCTGGAGTGCCGGACAGGGGCGCTATGGCTACACCTTC
>TRBV6-5|TRBJ2-2|.|few
CASSYTGQTNTGELFF
TGTGCCAGCAGTTACACAGGACAGACGAACACCGGGGAGCTGTTTTTT
>TRBV6-1|TRBJ1-3|TRBD1|.
CASSEAILGQSGNTIYF
TGTGCCAGCAGTGAAGCAATCCTGGGACAGTCAGGAAACACCATATATTTT
>TRBV6-5|TRBJ2-7|TRBD1|once
CASSREGTGAYEQYF
TGTGCCAGCAGTCGGGAGGGGACAGGGGCCTACGAGCAGTACTTC
>TRBV28|TRBJ1-5|.|.
CASSFYGEQFNSQPQHF
TGTGCCAGCAGTTTTTACGGCGAACAGTTTAACTCTCAGCCCCAGCATTTT
>TRBV6-5|TRBJ2-1|TRBD2|.
CASSTGTSSYNEQFF
TGTGCCAGCAGCACCGGGACTAGCAGCTACAATGAGCAGTTCTTC
>TRBV10-1|TRBJ2-7|TRBD1|.
CASSEVRGTGRGQYF
TGCGCCAGCAGTGAGGTTCGGGGGACAGGCCGGGGGCAGTACTTC
>TRBV5-1|TRBJ1-2|TRBD1|.
CASSLGQGRNYGYTF
TGCGCCAGCAGCTTGGGACAGGGGAGGAACTATGGCTACACCTTC
>TRBV5-6|TRBJ2-7|.|.
CASSVGWGARGEQYF
TGTGCCAGCAGCGTTGGTTGGGGGGCCAGGGGGGAGCAGTACTTC
>TRBV5-1|TRBJ2-7|TRBD1|.
CASARDSSSYEQYF
TGCGCCAGCGCCAGGGACAGCAGTTCCTACGAGCAGTACTTC
>TRBV7-9|TRBJ2-5|TRBD1|few
CASSLDRQTGRQTQYF
TGTGCCAGCAGCTTAGACCGACAGACAGGGCGACAGACCCAGTACTTC
>TRBV5-1|TRBJ2-1|.|.
CASSLEGQGGNEQFF
TGCGCCAGCAGCTTGGAAGGACAGGGAGGGAATGAGCAGTTCTTC
>TRBV7-2|TRBJ2-7|TRBD1|.
CASSIDAGGTYEQYF
TGTGCCAGCAGCATTGACGCAGGGGGCACATACGAGCAGTACTTC
>TRBV2|TRBJ2-7|.|once
CASKGGGGLSYEQYF
TGTGCCAGCAAAGGGGGAGGGGGTCTCTCCTACGAGCAGTACTTC
>TRBV7-2|TRBJ1-4|TRBD1|.
CASSLLGTGREKLFF
TGTGCCAGCAGCTTATTAGGGACAGGGAGGGAAAAACTGTTTTTT
>TRBV29-1|TRBJ1-5|TRBD1|.
CSVSGGVGNQPQHF
TGCAGCGTTTCAGGGGGTGTTGGCAATCAGCCCCAGCATTTT
>TRBV19|TRBJ2-1|TRBD2|.
CASSSASGGSYNEQFF
TGTGCCAGTAGTTCGGCGAGCGGGGGGTCGTACAATGAGCAGTTCTTC
>TRBV7-2|TRBJ2-2|TRBD2|few
CASRLAGANTGELFF
TGTGCCAGCAGACTAGCGGGGGCGAACACCGGGGAGCTGTTTTTT
>TRBV7-8|TRBJ2-3|TRBD2|few
CASGGPGGISTDTQYF
TGTGCCAGCGGAGGTCCGGGGGGAATAAGCACAGATACGCAGTATTTT
>TRBV19|TRBJ1-2|.|once
CASSSGNYGYTF
TGTGCCAGTAGTTCAGGGAACTATGGCTACACCTTC
>TRBV7-9|TRBJ1-1|TRBD1|.
CASSSRGADTEAFF
TGTGCCAGCAGCAGCAGGGGGGCGGACACTGAAGCTTTCTTT
>TRBV28|TRBJ1-1|TRBD1|few
CASSLSRDRGTIEAFF
TGTGCCAGCAGTTTGAGCCGGGACAGGGGGACTATTGAAGCTTTCTTT
>TRBV29-1|TRBJ2-3|TRBD1|.
CSVGQGMTDTQYF
TGCAGCGTTGGACAGGGGATGACAGATACGCAGTATTTT
>TRBV19|TRBJ1-5|TRBD1|.
CASQTSDRVAQPQHF
TGTGCCAGTCAGACGAGTGACAGGGTGGCTCAGCCCCAGCATTTT
>TRBV5-1|TRBJ1-4|.|.
CASSPNAGISATNEKLFF
TGCGCCAGCAGCCCAAACGCGGGTATTTCAGCAACTAATGAAAAACTGTTTTTT
>TRBV28|TRBJ2-5|.|.
CASTEYQETQYF
TGTGCCAGCACGGAGTACCAAGAGACCCAGTACTTC
>TRBV30|TRBJ2-1|.|.
CAWSIDRTYNEQFF
TGTGCCTGGAGCATAGACAGGACCTACAATGAGCAGTTCTTC
>TRBV11-2|TRBJ2-7|TRBD2|.
CASSEILAVEQYF
TGTGCCAGCAGCGAAATTCTAGCGGTCGAGCAGTACTTC
>TRBV29-1|TRBJ2-7|TRBD1|.
CSVEGGTGTNEQYF
TGCAGCGTTGAGGGCGGGACAGGGACAAACGAGCAGTACTTC
>TRBV27|TRBJ2-5|TRBD2|.
CASSPFGYAGAHQETQYF
TGTGCCAGCAGCCCCTTTGGCTATGCGGGAGCCCACCAAGAGACCCAGTACTTC
>TRBV20-1|TRBJ1-1|TRBD1|.
CRTGDAEAFF
TGCAGGACAGGGGACGCTGAAGCTTTCTTT
>TRBV7-2|TRBJ1-5|TRBD1|.
CAGSLEDRANQPQHF
TGTGCCGGCAGCTTAGAAGACAGGGCCAATCAGCCCCAGCATTTT
>TRBV4-3|TRBJ2-3|.|.
CASSQDGAQWVRDTQYF
TGCGCCAGCAGCCAAGATGGCGCACAGTGGGTACGAGATACGCAGTATTTT
>TRBV7-2|TRBJ1-2|.|.
CASSFQGSTYGYTF
TGTGCCAGCAGCTTCCAGGGCAGTACCTATGGCTACACCTTC
>TRBV7-9|TRBJ2-3|TRBD2|once
CAIRGVTDTQYF
TGTGCCATTCGGGGGGTCACAGATACGCAGTATTTT
>TRBV9|TRBJ2-5|TRBD1|.
CASSVETGVTETQYF
TGTGCCAGCAGCGTAGAGACAGGGGTGACCGAGACCCAGTACTTC
>TRBV15|TRBJ1-2|TRBD1|.
CATSLDRGFYGYTF
TGTGCCACCAGCCTTGACAGGGGTTTCTATGGCTACACCTTC
>TRBV4-3|TRBJ1-4|TRBD1|.
CASSQGGPLMLEKLFF
TGCGCCAGCAGTCAGGGGGGCCCCCTCATGTTAGAAAAACTGTTTTTT
>TRBV5-4|TRBJ2-5|TRBD1|.
CASSTNRGQGVETQYF
TGTGCCAGCAGCACGAACCGAGGCCAGGGGGTGGAGACCCAGTACTTC
>TRBV28|TRBJ1-5|.|.
CASVQPRVGNQPQHF
TGTGCCAGCGTTCAACCCAGGGTAGGTAATCAGCCCCAGCATTTT
>TRBV28|TRBJ2-7|TRBD2|.
CASTREGSEQYF
TGTGCCAGCACCCGGGAGGGAAGCGAGCAGTACTTC
>TRBV4-3|TRBJ2-3|.|.
CASSQDRITDTQYF
TGCGCCAGCAGCCAAGACAGGATCACAGATACGCAGTATTTT
>TRBV10-2|TRBJ2-7|TRBD2|.
CASSAGSGVTSEQYF
TGCGCCAGCAGTGCTGGTAGCGGGGTTACCTCCGAGCAGTACTTC
>TRBV19|TRBJ1-2|TRBD1|.
CASSTPGQGLNYGYTF
TGTGCCAGTAGTACCCCAGGACAGGGGTTAAACTATGGCTACACCTTC
>TRBV7-9|TRBJ1-5|.|.
CASRLGVKSREVDQPQHF
TGTGCCAGCAGATTGGGTGTTAAGAGCAGGGAGGTTGATCAGCCCCAGCATTTT